This section outlines one TCR beta chain sequence together with its context. The antigen is undetermined. PCR primers comprised 60 Vbeta and 13 Jbeta primers. The table came from immunoSEQ multiplex PCR; TCRdb's copy has only in-frame clones and leaves some out. The data show some 120,000 clones, under 80% seen once. These data belong to a study of cytomegalovirus exposure and HLA in healthy donors. Findings and caveats of the study: In a later analysis, at a false discovery rate of 0.05, over 15,000 TCR beta sequences were associated with HLA alleles. Owing to their indistinguishability, certain V segments, notably TRBV6-2 and TRBV6-3, were excluded. For TCR beta chains, V- and J-gene trimming was later linked to a missense DCLRE1C variant. Later work showed greater clonal expansion in HLA-associated TCR beta chains than in equally common others.

CDR3 length: 12 amino acids. Trimming left V 5 bases short and J 5 bases short, with 9 bases between. CDR1 is SGHTA, CDR2 FQGNSA, per germline. The clonotype originates from a woman in her sixties in good health and CMV-seropositive. This chain joins TRBV7-2 and TRBJ2-5; D is perhaps TRBD2 (5 bases). Sequencing input: PBMCs. This CDR3 reads CASSTGVETQYF. The CDR3 nucleotides read TGTGCCAGCAGCACCGGGGTGGAGACCCAGTACTTC. Full variable domain (outside the CDR3, taken from reference TRBV7-2 and TRBJ2-5): GAGVSQSPSNKVTEKGKDVELRCDPISGHTALYWYRQSLGQGLEFLIYFQGNSAPDKSGLPSDRFSAERTGGSVSTLTIQRTQQEDSAVYLCASSTGVETQYFGPGTRLLVL.